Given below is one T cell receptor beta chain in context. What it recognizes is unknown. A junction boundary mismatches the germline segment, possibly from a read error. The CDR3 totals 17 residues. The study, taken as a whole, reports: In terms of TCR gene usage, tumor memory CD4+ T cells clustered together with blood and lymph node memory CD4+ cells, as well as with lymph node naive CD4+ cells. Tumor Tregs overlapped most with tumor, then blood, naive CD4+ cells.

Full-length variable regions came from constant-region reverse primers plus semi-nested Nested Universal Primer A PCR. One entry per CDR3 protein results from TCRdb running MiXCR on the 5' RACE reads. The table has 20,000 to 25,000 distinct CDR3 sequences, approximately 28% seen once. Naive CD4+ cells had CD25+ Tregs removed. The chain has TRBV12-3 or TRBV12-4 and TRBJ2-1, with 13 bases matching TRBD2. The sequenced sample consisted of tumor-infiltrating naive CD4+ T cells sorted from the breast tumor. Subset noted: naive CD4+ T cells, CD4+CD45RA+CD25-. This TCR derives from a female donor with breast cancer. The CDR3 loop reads CASRTGTSGNSNNEQSF. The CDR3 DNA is TGTGCCAGCAGAACCGGGACTAGCGGGAATTCCAACAATGAGCAGTCCTTC.